The 12 T cell receptor beta chains listed next were all sequenced from one sample in a study of T cell repertoires in cytomegalovirus infection. TCRdb re-called the reads through MiXCR, storing one row per CDR3 protein. Here the sample spans fewer than 250,000 distinct CDR3 sequences, about 12% being singletons. Sequenced sample: PBMCs. The receptor set was obtained from a human donor in good health (CMV status not recorded). Some clones in this sample may be carry-over from other donors' samples.

This clonotype turned up a few times. V and J are TRBV10-3 and TRBJ1-4; 8 bases line up with TRBD1. The CDR3 runs to 14 residues. The V gene end was trimmed by 3 bases and the J gene end by 6 bases; junction bases not matched to a gene: 3. CDR1 and CDR2 (germline): ENHRY, SYGVKD. The CDR3 DNA is TGTGCCATCAGTGACAGGGGGCGGGATGAAAAACTGTTTTTT. This translates into CAISDRGRDEKLFF.

There are many counts of this clonotype. The rearrangement links TRBV4-3 to TRBJ2-1; TRBD2 matches at 10 bases. Losses at the gene ends were 1 base for V and 6 bases for J; bases not matched to a gene: 3. This CDR3 spans 15 amino acids. CDR1 is LGHNA, CDR2 YSLEER, per germline. The CDR3 nucleotides are TGCGCCAGCAGCCAAGGACAGCGGGAGGGCAATGAGCAGTTCTTC. As protein: CASSQGQREGNEQFF.

The rearrangement links TRBV29-1 to TRBJ2-7; 11 bases match TRBD1. CDR1 is SQVTM and CDR2 is ANQGSEA in the germline V gene. The V gene end was trimmed by 7 bases and the J gene end by 6 bases; junction bases not matched to a gene: 8. There are 13 residues in the CDR3. CDR3 sequence reads: CSGTTGQGAEQYF. For the CDR3, the DNA is TGCAGCGGAACAACCGGACAGGGGGCCGAGCAGTACTTC.

This clonotype was recorded at least ten times. The V gene is TRBV6-2 or TRBV6-3, the J gene TRBJ1-5; 7 positions match TRBD1. This CDR3 spans 17 amino acids. Germline trimming cut 2 bases from V and 5 bases from J; bases unmatched to any gene: 12. From germline, CDR1 is MNHEY and CDR2 SVGEGT. In DNA form, the CDR3 reads TGTGCCAGCAGTTACCCCAGGGGGGACAGAGAAGATCAGCCCCAGCATTTT. It codes for CASSYPRGDREDQPQHF.

This clonotype was observed at least ten times. V usage is TRBV25-1 and J usage is TRBJ1-6; D unresolved. With 1 base removed from V and 7 bases from J, the gap between germline ends came to 8 bases. Germline V gene data show CDR1 as MGHDK and CDR2 as SYGVNS. The CDR3 is made up of 14 amino acids. The CDR3 sequence: CASSEFRPNSPLHF. The CDR3 DNA follows: TGTGCCAGCAGTGAATTCAGGCCAAATTCACCCCTCCACTTT.

There are a few counts of this clonotype. Here the CDR3 reads CATSRGQATTPYNEQFF. The CDR3 DNA is TGTGCCACCAGCAGGGGACAGGCGACGACACCCTACAATGAGCAGTTCTTC. This chain joins TRBV15 and TRBJ2-1, with 8 bases identical to TRBD1. CDR3 length: 17 residues. CDR1 is LNHNV and CDR2 is YYDKDF in the germline V gene (reference sequence). V was pared by 3 bases and J by 2 bases, with 9 bases of the junction left unmatched.

This clonotype was observed many times. The rearrangement uses TRBV5-1 and TRBJ2-7; 8 nucleotides match TRBD2. Per germline, CDR1 SGHRS and CDR2 YFSETQ. J gave up 5 bases and V 5 bases, and 3 bases lay outside the gene matches. The CDR3 length is 12 residues. The chain's CDR3 is CASRAGGNEQYF. The DNA for the CDR3 is TGCGCCAGCAGGGCGGGAGGAAACGAGCAGTACTTC.

This clonotype was recorded at least ten times. The gene calls are TRBV7-2 and TRBJ1-5; D gene ambiguous. This CDR3 comprises 14 residues. CDR1 is SGHTA and CDR2 is FQGNSA in the germline V gene. Trimming stripped 3 bases from V and 2 bases from J, with 8 bases between. CDR3 region: CASSFSGRNQPQHF. Written as DNA, the CDR3 is TGTGCCAGCAGCTTTTCAGGACGCAATCAGCCCCAGCATTTT.

This clonotype was recorded at least ten times. The chain has TRBV7-2 and TRBJ1-1; TRBD1 agrees at 10 bases. The CDR3 contains 14 residues. The trim removed 4 bases at V and 9 bases at J, leaving 8 bases unmatched. Germline V gives CDR1 SGHTA, CDR2 FQGNSA. The CDR3 DNA sequence: TGTGCCAGCAGCTCGGGACAGGGGTTTATCAAAGCTTTCTTT. Translation gives CASSSGQGFIKAFF.

This clonotype was observed many times. The V gene is TRBV7-2, the J gene TRBJ1-1, with TRBD1 identical over 10 bases. With 1 base clipped from V and 11 bases from J, the junction kept 10 bases outside the gene matches. In germline, CDR1 is SGHTA, CDR2 FQGNSA. The CDR3 spans 15 residues. In DNA, the CDR3 is TGTGCCAGCAGCTTAGACCGGACAGGGGGGAGGGGGGCTTTCTTT. Its translation is CASSLDRTGGRGAFF.

Written as DNA, the CDR3 is TGTGCCAGCAGTCTCTTTGAAAAACTGTTTTTT. It translates to CASSLFEKLFF. The chain joins TRBV2 to TRBJ1-4; D unresolved. This CDR3 spans 11 amino acids. The V gene lost 5 bases and the J gene lost 7 bases, with 5 bases spanning the gap. CDR1 is SNHLY and CDR2 is FYNNEI in the germline V gene.

CDR3 coding DNA: TGTGCCAGCAGTTACTCGGACAGGGGTCAGCCCCAGCATTTT. Its protein product is CASSYSDRGQPQHF. This chain joins TRBV6-2 or TRBV6-3 and TRBJ1-5; TRBD1 agrees at 9 bases. The CDR3 runs 14 residues. Germline V gene data show CDR1 as MNHEY and CDR2 as SVGEGT. Trimming at V came to 0 bases and at J to 6 bases, leaving 0 bases not matched to a gene.